The 20 T cell receptor beta chains in this list originate from one sample, sequenced in a study of CD8+ T cells in alopecia areata. As the sequencing template, cDNA was produced by extracting RNA and reverse transcribing it. TCRdb's table, derived via immunoSEQ multiplex PCR, lists solely in-frame clones and lacks some. The sample lists 150,000 to 200,000 clones; 50% to 70% were seen once. The specimen was CD4+ T cells sorted from blood, collected at week 0. These receptors were taken from a human donor with alopecia areata.

This clone was observed many times. The chain recombines TRBV12-5 with TRBJ2-2; 9 positions agree with TRBD1. The CDR3 loop spans 15 amino acids. Germline CDR1 LGHNT, CDR2 FRNRAP. With V trimmed by 6 bases and J by 4 bases, 6 bases remained unmatched. CDR3 coding DNA: TGTGCTAGTGGAAGGATACAGGGGGCCACCGGGGAGCTGTTTTTT. Translation: CASGRIQGATGELFF.

Comments on this clone: Other DNA sequences in the same sample also yield this CDR3. This chain connects TRBV20-1 to TRBJ2-2, with no clear D. The germline gives CDR1 DFQATT, CDR2 SNEGSKA (reference sequence). Trimming took off 3 bases at V and 4 bases at J, with 3 bases between the two ends. The CDR3 contains 11 residues. The CDR3 loop reads CSARGTGELFF. The CDR3 DNA follows: TGCAGTGCTAGGGGCACCGGGGAGCTGTTTTTT.

A few counts support this clone. J is TRBJ2-7 and V is TRBV18; D is ambiguous. The germline V gene encodes CDR1 KGHSH and CDR2 LQKENI. Trimming stripped 0 bases from V and 1 base from J, with 10 bases between. This CDR3 region has 15 residues. In nucleotides, the CDR3 is TGTGCCAGCTCACCACCCCTCAGGCCGTCCTACGAGCAGTACTTC. It translates to CASSPPLRPSYEQYF.

A few counts support this clone. The CDR3 DNA sequence: TGTGCCAGCAGCTTGTCCGACCTAAACCCAGAGACCCAGTACTTC. Amino acids: CASSLSDLNPETQYF. The chain uses TRBV5-6 and TRBJ2-5; D call uncertain. The CDR3 runs to 15 residues. CDR1 and CDR2 from the germline V gene are SGHDT and YYEEEE. V shed 1 base and J shed 4 bases, with 14 bases lying between them.

The chain's CDR3 is CSGGQSRNTEAFF. The CDR3 DNA reads as TGCAGCGGGGGACAGTCTAGGAACACTGAAGCTTTCTTT. The genes are TRBV29-1 and TRBJ1-1; 7 bases agree with TRBD1. Germline V gene lookup returns CDR1 SQVTM and CDR2 ANQGSEA. Losses at the gene ends were 7 bases for V and 1 base for J; bases not matched to a gene: 6. The CDR3 has 13 amino acids.

This clone was found a few times. The chain has TRBV2 and TRBJ2-5; 9 bases align to TRBD1. Germline values: CDR1 SNHLY, CDR2 FYNNEI. The CDR3 spans 17 residues. The J segment lost 5 bases and the V segment lost 0 bases, leaving 10 bases of the junction unmatched. CDR3 sequence reads: CASSEARDRVRGETQYF. The CDR3, as DNA: TGTGCCAGCAGTGAAGCGCGGGACAGGGTGCGCGGGGAGACCCAGTACTTC. The whole variable domain, remainder taken from reference TRBV2 and TRBJ2-5, is EPEVTQTPSHQVTQMGQEVILRCVPISNHLYFYWYRQILGQKVEFLVSFYNNEISEKSEIFDDQFSVERPDGSNFTLKIRSTKLEDSAMYFCASSEARDRVRGETQYFGPGTRLLVL.

This rearrangement joins TRBV29-1 to TRBJ2-5; either TRBD1 or TRBD2 may fit D (5 bases each). CDR3 length: 14 residues. Germline CDR1 and CDR2: SQVTM and ANQGSEA. V was clipped by 6 bases and J by 4 bases, with 18 bases between them. CDR3 DNA sequence: TGCAGCGTGCTTAAAGGGACCATAAGAGAGACCCAGTACTTC. It encodes CSVLKGTIRETQYF.

This sequence joins TRBV25-1 and TRBJ1-4; TRBD1 might be the D (5 bases). Germline lookup yields CDR1 MGHDK and CDR2 SYGVNS. Trimming removed 2 bases at V and 12 bases at J, with 22 bases between. This CDR3 contains 16 residues. The CDR3 loop reads CASSEQGGVKLSELFF. The CDR3 region has the DNA TGTGCCAGCAGTGAACAGGGCGGGGTCAAATTGTCGGAACTGTTTTTT.

This clone came up a few times. V gene TRBV30 combines with J gene TRBJ1-1; D call uncertain. Trimming pared 4 bases from V and 0 bases from J, leaving 18 bases between. Germline values: CDR1 GTSNPN, CDR2 SVGIG (reference sequence). This CDR3 is built from 16 residues. The CDR3 nucleotides are TGTGCCTGGATGTCCTTCGGGATATTGGTGAACACTGAAGCTTTCTTT. As protein: CAWMSFGILVNTEAFF.

V gene TRBV6-5 combines with J gene TRBJ2-2; D unresolved. The length of the CDR3 is 15 residues. V was shortened by 10 bases and J by 0 bases, with 15 bases between the two germline ends. Per germline, CDR1 MNHEY and CDR2 SVGAGI. The CDR3 DNA reads TGTGCCATCAAATCAGCCCCCGCGAACACCGGGGAGCTGTTTTTT. Protein: CAIKSAPANTGELFF.

The genes are TRBV7-9 and TRBJ1-1; TRBD1 aligns across 9 bases. Per germline, CDR1 SEHNR and CDR2 FQNEAQ (reference sequence). The CDR3 runs to 14 residues. Trimming at V came to 2 bases and at J to 5 bases, leaving 3 bases not matched to a gene. The CDR3: CASSLSTGGTEAFF. For the CDR3, the DNA is TGTGCCAGCAGCTTATCGACAGGGGGTACTGAAGCTTTCTTT.

The J gene is TRBJ2-1, the V gene TRBV29-1; TRBD1 agrees at 8 bases. Losses at the gene ends were 5 bases for V and 7 bases for J; bases not matched to a gene: 7. This CDR3 is 13 amino acids long. CDR1 is SQVTM, CDR2 ANQGSEA, per germline. CDR3 loop: CSVPRTGRNEQFF. Here the CDR3 DNA reads TGCAGCGTTCCAAGGACAGGGAGAAATGAGCAGTTCTTC.

The chain carries TRBV6-5 and TRBJ1-2; 7 bases map to TRBD1. Looked up from germline, CDR1 is MNHEY and CDR2 is SVGAGI. The junction had 2 bases not matched to a gene; V was cut back by 5 bases and J by 2 bases. The CDR3 runs to 13 residues. The CDR3 region has the DNA TGTGCCAGCAGTCAGACAGGGAACTATGGCTACACCTTC. Translated, it gives CASSQTGNYGYTF.

This chain connects TRBV5-1 to TRBJ2-7; D gene ambiguous. The CDR3 has 11 residues. The V end lost 3 bases, the J end lost 3 bases, and 4 bases lay between the germline ends. Germline V gene lookup returns CDR1 SGHRS and CDR2 YFSETQ. CDR3 nucleotide sequence: TGCGCCAGCAGCTCAGGCTACGAGCAGTACTTC. This translates into CASSSGYEQYF.

V gene TRBV29-1 combines with J gene TRBJ1-2; 10 bases match TRBD1. Germline V gene sequence: CDR1 SQVTM, CDR2 ANQGSEA. V was pared by 7 bases and J by 7 bases, with 6 bases of the junction left unmatched. CDR3 length: 12 residues. CDR3 protein: CSAGTGEAGYTF. In nucleotides, the CDR3 is TGCAGCGCCGGGACAGGGGAGGCTGGCTACACCTTC.

The J gene is TRBJ1-6, the V gene TRBV12-5; the D gene is possibly TRBD1 (5 bases). The CDR3 has 13 residues. CDR1 and CDR2 from the germline V gene are LGHNT and FRNRAP. V lost 7 bases, J lost 3 bases, and 7 bases lay in between. CDR3 coding DNA: TGTGCTAGTGTCAGGGACTATAATTCACCCCTCCACTTT. Translated: CASVRDYNSPLHF. Full variable domain (missing parts from reference TRBV12-5 and TRBJ1-6): DARVTQTPRHKVTEMGQEVTMRCQPILGHNTVFWYRQTMMQGLELLAYFRNRAPLDDSGMPKDRFSAEMPDATLATLKIQPSEPRDSAVYFCASVRDYNSPLHFGNGTRLTVT.

The CDR3 DNA reads as TGTGCCAGCACGTCACAGCGGGATTCACCCCTCCACTTT. As protein: CASTSQRDSPLHF. The genes are TRBV6-5 and TRBJ1-6; D is uncertain. The length of the CDR3 is 13 residues. Per the germline V gene, CDR1 is MNHEY and CDR2 is SVGAGI. V was trimmed by 7 bases and J by 8 bases, leaving 12 bases between them.

The J gene is TRBJ2-5, the V gene TRBV29-1; D might be TRBD1 (6 bases). The CDR3 sequence is 14 residues long. V gave up 1 base and J gave up 1 base, with 10 bases separating them. The V gene's germline CDR1 is SQVTM and CDR2 ANQGSEA. The CDR3 region is CSVEARRGQETQYF. The CDR3 DNA follows: TGCAGCGTTGAAGCTCGCAGGGGCCAAGAGACCCAGTACTTC. The full variable domain, in which reference TRBV29-1 and TRBJ2-5 provide the parts outside the CDR3, is SAVISQKPSRDICQRGTSLTIQCQVDSQVTMMFWYRQQPGQSLTLIATANQGSEATYESGFVIDKFPISRPNLTFSTLTVSNMSPEDSSIYLCSVEARRGQETQYFGPGTRLLVL.

The gene calls are TRBV7-9 and TRBJ1-2; 8 positions match TRBD1. This CDR3 has 15 residues. CDR1 SEHNR and CDR2 FQNEAQ come from the germline V gene (reference sequence). Losses at the gene ends were 0 bases for V and 5 bases for J; bases not matched to a gene: 5. This CDR3 is CASSLATGEGYGYTF. DNA for the CDR3: TGTGCCAGCAGCTTAGCGACAGGGGAGGGGTATGGCTACACCTTC. The variable domain in full, completed from reference TRBV7-9 and TRBJ1-2, reads DTGVSQNPRHKITKRGQNVTFRCDPISEHNRLYWYRQTLGQGPEFLTYFQNEAQLEKSRLLSDRFSAERPKGSFSTLEIQRTEQGDSAMYLCASSLATGEGYGYTFGSGTRLTVV.

Only one count was recorded for this clone. The chain carries TRBV27 and TRBJ2-6, with a possible D match to TRBD1 (5 bases). Looked up from germline, CDR1 is MNHEY and CDR2 is SMNVEV (reference sequence). The length of the CDR3 is 17 residues. Trimming took off 2 bases at V and 4 bases at J, with 15 bases between the two ends. Written as DNA, the CDR3 is TGTGCCAGCAGTTTAGTTGAGCAGGGAACAGGGGCCAACGTCCTGACTTTC. Amino acid sequence: CASSLVEQGTGANVLTF.